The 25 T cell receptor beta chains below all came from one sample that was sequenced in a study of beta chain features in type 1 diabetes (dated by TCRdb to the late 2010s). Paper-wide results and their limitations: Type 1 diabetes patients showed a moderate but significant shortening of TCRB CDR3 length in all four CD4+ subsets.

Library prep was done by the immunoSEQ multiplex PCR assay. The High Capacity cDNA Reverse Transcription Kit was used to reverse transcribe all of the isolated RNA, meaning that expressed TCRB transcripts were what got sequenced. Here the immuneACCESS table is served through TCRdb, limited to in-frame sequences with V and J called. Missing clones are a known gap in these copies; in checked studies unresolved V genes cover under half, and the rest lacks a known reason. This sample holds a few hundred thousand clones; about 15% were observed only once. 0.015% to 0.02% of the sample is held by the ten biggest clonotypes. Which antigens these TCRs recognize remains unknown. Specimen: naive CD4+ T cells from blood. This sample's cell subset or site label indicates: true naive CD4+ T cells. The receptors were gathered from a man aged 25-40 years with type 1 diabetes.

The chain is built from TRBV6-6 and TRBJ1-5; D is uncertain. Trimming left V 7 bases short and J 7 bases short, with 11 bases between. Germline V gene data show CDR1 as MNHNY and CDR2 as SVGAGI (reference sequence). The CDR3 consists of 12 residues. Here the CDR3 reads CASTPSGQPQHF. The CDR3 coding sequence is TGTGCCAGCACCCCCTCGGGGCAGCCCCAGCATTTT.

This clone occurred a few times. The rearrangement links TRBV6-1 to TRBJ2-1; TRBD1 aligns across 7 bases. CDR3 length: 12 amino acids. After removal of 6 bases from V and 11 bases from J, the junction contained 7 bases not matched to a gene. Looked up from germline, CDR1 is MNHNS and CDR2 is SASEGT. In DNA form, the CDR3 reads TGTGCCAGCAGCTCACAGGGGAGCAAGCAGTTCTTC. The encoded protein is CASSSQGSKQFF.

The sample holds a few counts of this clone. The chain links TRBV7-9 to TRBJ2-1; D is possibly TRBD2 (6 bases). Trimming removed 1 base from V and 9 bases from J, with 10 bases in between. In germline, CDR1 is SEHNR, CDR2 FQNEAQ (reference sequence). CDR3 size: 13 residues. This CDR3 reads CASSLELAGEQFF. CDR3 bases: TGTGCCAGCAGCTTAGAACTAGCCGGTGAGCAGTTCTTC. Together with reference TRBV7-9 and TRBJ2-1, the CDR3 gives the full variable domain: DTGVSQNPRHKITKRGQNVTFRCDPISEHNRLYWYRQTLGQGPEFLTYFQNEAQLEKSRLLSDRFSAERPKGSFSTLEIQRTEQGDSAMYLCASSLELAGEQFFGPGTRLTVL.

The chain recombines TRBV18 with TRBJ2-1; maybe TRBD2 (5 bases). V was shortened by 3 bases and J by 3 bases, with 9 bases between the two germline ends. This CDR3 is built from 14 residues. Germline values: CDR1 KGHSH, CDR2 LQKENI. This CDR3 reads CASSPAGLYNEQFF. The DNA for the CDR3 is TGTGCCAGCTCACCGGCGGGCCTCTACAATGAGCAGTTCTTC.

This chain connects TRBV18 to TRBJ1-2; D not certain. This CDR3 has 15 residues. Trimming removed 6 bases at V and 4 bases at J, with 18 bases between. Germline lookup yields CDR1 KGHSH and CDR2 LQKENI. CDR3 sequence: CASSDTGVSGYGYTF. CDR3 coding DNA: TGTGCCAGCTCGGATACCGGGGTATCAGGCTATGGCTACACCTTC.

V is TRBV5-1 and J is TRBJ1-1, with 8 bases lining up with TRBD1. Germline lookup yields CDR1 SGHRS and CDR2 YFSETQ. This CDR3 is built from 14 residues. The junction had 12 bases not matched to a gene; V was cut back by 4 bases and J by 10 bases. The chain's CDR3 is CASSPLDRGSSAFF. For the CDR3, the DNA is TGCGCCAGCAGCCCCCTCGACAGGGGTAGTTCAGCTTTCTTT.

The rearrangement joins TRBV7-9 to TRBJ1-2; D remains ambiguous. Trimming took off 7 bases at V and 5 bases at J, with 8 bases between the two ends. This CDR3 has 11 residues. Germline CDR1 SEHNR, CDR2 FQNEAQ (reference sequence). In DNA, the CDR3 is TGTGCCAGCACCCCAGGATATGGCTACACCTTC. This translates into CASTPGYGYTF.

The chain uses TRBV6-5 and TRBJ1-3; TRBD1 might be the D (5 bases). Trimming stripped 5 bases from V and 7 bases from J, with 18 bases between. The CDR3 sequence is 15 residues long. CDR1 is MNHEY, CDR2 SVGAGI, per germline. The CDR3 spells CASSRTRSGLNTIYF. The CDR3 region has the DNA TGTGCCAGCAGTCGGACACGATCCGGCCTCAACACCATATATTTT.

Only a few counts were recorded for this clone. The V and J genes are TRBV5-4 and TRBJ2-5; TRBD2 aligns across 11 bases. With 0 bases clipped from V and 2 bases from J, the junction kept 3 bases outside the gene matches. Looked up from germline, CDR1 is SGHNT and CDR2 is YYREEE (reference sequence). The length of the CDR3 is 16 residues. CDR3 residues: CASSLGLAGRQETQYF. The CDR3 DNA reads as TGTGCCAGCAGCTTGGGACTAGCGGGGAGACAAGAGACCCAGTACTTC.

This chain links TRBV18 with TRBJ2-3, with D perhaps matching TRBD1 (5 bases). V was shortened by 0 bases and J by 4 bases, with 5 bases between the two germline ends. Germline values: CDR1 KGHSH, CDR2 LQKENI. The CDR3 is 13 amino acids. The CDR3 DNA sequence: TGTGCCAGCTCACCACCAGGGGCAGATACGCAGTATTTT. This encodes CASSPPGADTQYF.

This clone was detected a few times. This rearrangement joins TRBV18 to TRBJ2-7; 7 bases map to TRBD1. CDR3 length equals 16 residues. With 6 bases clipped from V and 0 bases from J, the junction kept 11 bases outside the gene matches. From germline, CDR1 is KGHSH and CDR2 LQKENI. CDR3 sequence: CASSPIPGDSSYEQYF. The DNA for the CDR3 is TGTGCCAGCTCTCCTATACCCGGGGACAGCTCCTACGAGCAGTACTTC.

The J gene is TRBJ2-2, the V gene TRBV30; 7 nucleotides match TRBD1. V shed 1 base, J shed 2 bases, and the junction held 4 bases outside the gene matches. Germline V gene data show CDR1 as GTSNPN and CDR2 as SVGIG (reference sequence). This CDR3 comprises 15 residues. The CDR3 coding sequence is TGTGCCTGGAGTGCCGGGACAGTCAACACCGGGGAGCTGTTTTTT. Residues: CAWSAGTVNTGELFF.

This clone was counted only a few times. The CDR3 bases are TGTGCCAGCTCACAAGATGAGGGTGGCTACACCTTC. It specifies CASSQDEGGYTF. The chain combines TRBV18 with TRBJ1-2; D gene uncertain. The CDR3 totals 12 residues. The germline gives CDR1 KGHSH, CDR2 LQKENI. Trimming shortened V by 4 bases and J by 7 bases, and 10 bases separated the two germline ends.

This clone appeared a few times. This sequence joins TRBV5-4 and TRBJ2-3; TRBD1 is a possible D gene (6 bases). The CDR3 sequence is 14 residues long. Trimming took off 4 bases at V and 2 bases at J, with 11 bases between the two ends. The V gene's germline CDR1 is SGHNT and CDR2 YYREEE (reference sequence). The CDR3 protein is CASSPDRLTDTQYF. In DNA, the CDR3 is TGTGCCAGCAGCCCTGACAGGCTCACAGATACGCAGTATTTT.

CDR3 sequence reads: CASSPRGEGTEAFF. The CDR3 DNA sequence: TGTGCCAGCTCACCACGGGGGGAGGGCACTGAAGCTTTCTTT. The chain recombines TRBV18 with TRBJ1-1; a weak D match, TRBD1 (5 bases). V was trimmed by 1 base and J by 4 bases, leaving 10 bases between them. This CDR3 is 14 amino acids long. Germline V gene data show CDR1 as KGHSH and CDR2 as LQKENI.

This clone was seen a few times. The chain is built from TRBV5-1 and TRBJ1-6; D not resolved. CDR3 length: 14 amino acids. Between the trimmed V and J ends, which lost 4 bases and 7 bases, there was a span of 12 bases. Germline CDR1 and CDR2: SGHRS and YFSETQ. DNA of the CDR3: TGCGCCAGCAGCCACGACTGGAGAAATTCACCCCTCCACTTT. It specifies CASSHDWRNSPLHF.

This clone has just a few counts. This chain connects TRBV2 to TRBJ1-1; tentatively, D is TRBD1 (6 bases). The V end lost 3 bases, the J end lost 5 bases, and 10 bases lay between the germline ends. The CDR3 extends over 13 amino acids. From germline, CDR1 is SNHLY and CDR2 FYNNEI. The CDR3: CASSENTGTEAFF. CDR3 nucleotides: TGTGCCAGCAGTGAGAATACAGGGACTGAAGCTTTCTTT.

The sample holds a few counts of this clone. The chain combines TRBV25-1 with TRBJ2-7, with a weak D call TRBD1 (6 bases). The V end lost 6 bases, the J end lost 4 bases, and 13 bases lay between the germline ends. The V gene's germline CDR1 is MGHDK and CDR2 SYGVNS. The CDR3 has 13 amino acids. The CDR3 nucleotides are TGTGCCAGCAGCGGACAGAAGATTTACGAGCAGTACTTC. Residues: CASSGQKIYEQYF.

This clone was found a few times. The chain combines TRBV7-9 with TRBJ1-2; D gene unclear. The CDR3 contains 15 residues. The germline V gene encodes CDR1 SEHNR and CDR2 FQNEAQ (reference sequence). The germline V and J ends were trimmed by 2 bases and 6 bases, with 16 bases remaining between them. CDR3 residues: CASSLPSPPPDGYTF. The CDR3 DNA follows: TGTGCCAGCAGCTTACCTTCGCCCCCCCCGGATGGCTACACCTTC.

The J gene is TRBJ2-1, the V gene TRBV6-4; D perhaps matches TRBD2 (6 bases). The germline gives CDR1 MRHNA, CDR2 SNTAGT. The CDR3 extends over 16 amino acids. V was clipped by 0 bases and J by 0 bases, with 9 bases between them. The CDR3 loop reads CASSDSYGSSYNEQFF. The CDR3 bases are TGTGCCAGCAGTGACTCGTACGGGAGCTCCTACAATGAGCAGTTCTTC.

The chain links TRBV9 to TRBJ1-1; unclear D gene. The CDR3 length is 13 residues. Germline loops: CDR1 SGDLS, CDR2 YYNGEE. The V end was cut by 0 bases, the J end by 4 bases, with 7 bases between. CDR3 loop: CASSVEQFTEAFF. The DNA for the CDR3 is TGTGCCAGCAGCGTAGAACAATTCACTGAAGCTTTCTTT.

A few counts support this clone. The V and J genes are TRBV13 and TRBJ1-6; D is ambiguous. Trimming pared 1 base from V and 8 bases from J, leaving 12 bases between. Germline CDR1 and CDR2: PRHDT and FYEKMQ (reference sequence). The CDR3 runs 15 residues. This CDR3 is CASSLEGGPYSPLHF. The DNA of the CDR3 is TGTGCCAGCAGCTTAGAAGGAGGACCATATTCACCCCTCCACTTT.

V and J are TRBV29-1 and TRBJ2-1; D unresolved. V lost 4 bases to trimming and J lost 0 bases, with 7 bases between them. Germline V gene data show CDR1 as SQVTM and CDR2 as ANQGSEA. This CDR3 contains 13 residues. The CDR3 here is CSVVKSSYNEQFF. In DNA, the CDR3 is TGCAGCGTTGTAAAGAGCTCCTACAATGAGCAGTTCTTC.

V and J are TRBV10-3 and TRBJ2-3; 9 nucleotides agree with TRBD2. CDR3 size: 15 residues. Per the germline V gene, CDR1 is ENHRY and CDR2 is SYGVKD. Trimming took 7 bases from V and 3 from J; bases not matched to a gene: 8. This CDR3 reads CAIKETSGPTDTQYF. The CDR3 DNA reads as TGTGCCATCAAGGAGACTAGCGGTCCGACAGATACGCAGTATTTT.

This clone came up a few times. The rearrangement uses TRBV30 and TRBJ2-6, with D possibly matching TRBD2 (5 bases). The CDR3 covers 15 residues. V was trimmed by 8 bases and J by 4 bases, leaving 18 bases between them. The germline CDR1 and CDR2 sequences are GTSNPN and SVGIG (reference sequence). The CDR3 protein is CAGTDGNVGANVLTF. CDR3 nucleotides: TGTGCCGGCACGGACGGGAACGTGGGGGCCAACGTCCTGACTTTC.